This section outlines one T cell receptor beta chain sequence together with its context. Its antigen remains unidentified. No qualities accompany the bases; no much larger clone lies one base away. The data belong to a study of Ad26.COV2.S vaccination and SARS-CoV-2 variants (dated by TCRdb to about 2021). About the study as a whole: Donors in the vaccine arm were drawn from COV1001, a phase I-IIa trial of Ad26.COV2.S in healthy adults that was multicentre, randomized, double-blind and placebo-controlled. TCRbeta repertoire sequencing served as the tool for gauging how specific and how broad the SARS-CoV-2-reactive T cell receptors were following Ad26.COV2.S vaccination. A total of roughly 32 samples were included in the TCR-sequenced set, comprising around 19 Ad26.COV2.S vaccine recipients, 5 placebo recipients and 8 SARS-CoV-2 convalescent individuals. Trial participants were randomized into five groups of five, in which low-dose or high-dose Ad26.COV2.S was given once or twice, or placebo was given on both occasions. Ad26.COV2.S was administered intramuscularly at 5 x 10^10 or 1 x 10^11 viral particles, either as a single shot or as two shots given 56 days apart. Investigators remained blinded to trial group allocation during experiments and outcome assessment.

What this sample's treatment or condition label stands for: about 20 received Ad26.COV2.S at low or high dose, single or two shots; about 5 received placebo; per-sample allocation not given. Repertoires of vaccine and placebo recipients were sequenced from samples collected on day 63 after the first injection. Between 29 July and 7 August 2020, Cohort 1b enrolled around 24 adults aged 18-55 years at one site in Boston, USA. Ad26.COV2.S was a replication-incompetent adenovirus type 26 vector that expressed a prefusion-stabilized SARS-CoV-2 spike protein derived from the original Wuhan strain. The immunoSEQ Assay was the method used to sequence TCRbeta CDR3 regions. After extraction, genomic DNA underwent amplification by bias-controlled multiplex PCR, followed by high-throughput sequencing. The original methods were these. To quantify the absolute abundance of every unique TCRbeta CDR3 region, sequences were collapsed and filtered. Usable DNA was measured by amplifying reference genes present in all nucleated cells, and TCRbeta template counts were normalized to that usable DNA to estimate T cell fraction. Repertoire TCRs were annotated as SARS-CoV-2-specific by exact matching of V gene, CDR3 amino acid sequence and J gene to a known reactive TCR set. The reference SARS-CoV-2 TCR set was obtained from MIRA and was filtered for enrichment in COVID-19-positive ImmuneCODE repertoires, whereby public or cross-reactive TCRs were removed. Using the MIRA antigens, annotated TCRs were further analysed by specific ORF or by position within an ORF. Depth was the summed frequency of annotated unique rearrangements, while breadth was defined as annotated unique rearrangements over total unique productive rearrangements. Two-sided Wilcoxon rank-sum tests were applied when comparing TCR breadth between groups. TCRdb holds this immuneACCESS table with in-frame rearrangements only. Some clones are missing; in checked studies, unresolved V genes explain under half, and the rest has no known cause. From that table come the V and J calls and clone size; the DNA was used to work out D and trimming. The table for this sample lists some 480,000 clones; around nine tenths of them were counted only once. The ten largest make up over 10% of the sample.

The germline V gene sets CDR1 to SGDLS and CDR2 to YYNGEE. V is shortened by 4 bases, J by 0 bases, and the region joining them spans 14 bases. The CDR3 contains 16 residues, cysteine and phenylalanine counted. The only DNA kept is the CDR3, 48 bases in frame from the first base. Summary of the overall study and its limitations: According to the authors, total T cell responses may have been underestimated by the TCR breadth and depth analyses. The study lacked the statistical power to compare responses across vaccine doses or regimens. Substantial breadth of spike-specific CD8+ and CD4+ T cell responses was reported after vaccination. Non-spike TCR breadth was comparable between vaccine and placebo recipients, consistent with the vaccine containing only spike. Ad26.COV2.S recipients had higher spike-specific TCR breadth than placebo recipients (P = 0.0014).

Sample: peripheral blood, taken in a trial of Ad26.COV2.S vaccine versus placebo. This TCR derives from a person aged 18-65 years who received the Ad26.COV2.S COVID-19 vaccine or a placebo. The rearranged chain carries TRBV9 and TRBJ2-1; the best D guess is TRBD2, with 5 bases matching. CDR3 loop: CASSPGVSSSYNEQFF. The sequence in DNA is TGTGCCAGCAGCCCCGGGGTTTCTAGCTCCTACAATGAGCAGTTCTTC.